One and the same sample provided the 18 T cell receptor beta chains below, sequenced in a study of PD-1 blockade in classical Hodgkin lymphoma. Only in-frame clones appear in the TCRdb table, and some are missing; sequencing was by immunoSEQ multiplex PCR. The sample includes around 20,000 clones, approximately 70% seen only once; the top ten take 5.5% to 6.5%. Relapses following autologous stem cell transplantation were seen in all patients, with brentuximab vedotin exposure varying. The sample was peripheral blood mononuclear cells (PBMCs), taken at baseline. Receptors originate from a human donor with classical Hodgkin lymphoma.

The chain links TRBV9 to TRBJ2-3, with TRBD2 matching over 7 bases. Trimming took 6 bases from V and 1 from J; bases not matched to a gene: 8. Per the germline V gene, CDR1 is SGDLS and CDR2 is YYNGEE. The CDR3 has 15 residues. The CDR3: CASTSGGWGTDTQYF. The CDR3 bases are TGTGCCAGCACGTCCGGGGGGTGGGGCACAGATACGCAGTATTTT.

The chain has TRBV28 and TRBJ2-2; no firm D call. The V gene's germline CDR1 is MDHEN and CDR2 SYDVKM. The length of the CDR3 is 13 residues. Between the trimmed V and J ends, which lost 6 bases and 5 bases, there was a span of 10 bases. The CDR3: CASRGGFTGELFF. The DNA for the CDR3 is TGTGCCAGCAGGGGCGGCTTTACCGGGGAGCTGTTTTTT.

On this clone itself: At one end the junction does not follow the germline gene, possibly because of a read error. This chain connects TRBV28 to TRBJ2-5; D is perhaps TRBD2 (5 bases). Germline CDR1 is MDHEN and CDR2 is SYDVKM. The CDR3 is made up of 12 amino acids. The CDR3 loop is CASSLPRGHRDF. CDR3 nucleotide sequence: TGTGCCAGCAGTTTACCCCGGGGTCACAGAGACTTC.

This chain connects TRBV19 to TRBJ1-6; weak D call: TRBD1 (6 bases). The CDR3 loop spans 14 amino acids. V lost 5 bases to trimming and J lost 9 bases, with 14 bases between them. The germline V gene has CDR1 LNHDA and CDR2 SQIVND (reference sequence). CDR3 in DNA: TGTGCCAGTAGTGACTCCACAGGGATTTCACCCCTCCACTTT. Its protein is CASSDSTGISPLHF.

This chain connects TRBV7-9 to TRBJ2-2; 9 bases align to TRBD1. This CDR3 contains 16 residues. Germline-derived CDR1 and CDR2 are SEHNR and FQNEAQ (reference sequence). The J segment lost 4 bases and the V segment lost 3 bases, leaving 6 bases of the junction unmatched. CDR3 loop: CASSLGQGGRTGELFF. CDR3 DNA sequence: TGTGCCAGCAGCTTGGGACAGGGAGGGCGCACCGGGGAGCTGTTTTTT.

The chain has TRBV5-4 and TRBJ1-3; 7 positions agree with TRBD1. The CDR3 runs 13 residues. The J segment lost 8 bases and the V segment lost 5 bases, leaving 7 bases of the junction unmatched. From germline, CDR1 is SGHNT and CDR2 YYREEE (reference sequence). DNA for the CDR3: TGTGCCAGCAGGACGACAGGGCAGGACACCATATATTTT. This translates into CASRTTGQDTIYF.

This clone showed up just once. This sample also contains other DNA sequences that code for the same CDR3. V is TRBV6-5 and J is TRBJ1-5; D gene ambiguous. V lost 0 bases to trimming and J lost 6 bases, with 6 bases between them. The CDR3 length is 13 residues. Germline CDR1 reads MNHEY; CDR2 reads SVGAGI. In DNA, the CDR3 is TGTGCCAGCAGTTACTCGAGAGGTCAGCCCCAGCATTTT. Residues: CASSYSRGQPQHF.

The V call is TRBV28, the J call TRBJ2-7; 7 bases agree with TRBD1. The CDR3 runs 13 residues. Losses at the gene ends were 6 bases for V and 6 bases for J; bases not matched to a gene: 8. Germline assignment: CDR1 MDHEN and CDR2 SYDVKM. In nucleotides, the CDR3 is TGTGCCAGCAGCCTCAGGGGGTATAGCGAGCAGTACTTC. It is translated as CASSLRGYSEQYF.

This clone was detected once. The genes are TRBV5-4 and TRBJ2-1, with TRBD2 matching over 12 bases. V was pared by 0 bases and J by 2 bases, with 0 bases of the junction left unmatched. The CDR3 loop spans 16 amino acids. The germline gives CDR1 SGHNT, CDR2 YYREEE (reference sequence). This chain's CDR3 is CASSLASGGAYNEQFF. The CDR3 DNA reads TGTGCCAGCAGCTTGGCTAGCGGGGGGGCCTACAATGAGCAGTTCTTC.

This chain links TRBV5-1 with TRBJ2-2, with TRBD2 matching 7 bases. Trimming at V came to 6 bases and at J to 0 bases, leaving 11 bases not matched to a gene. This CDR3 contains 17 residues. CDR1 SGHRS and CDR2 YFSETQ come from the germline V gene. The CDR3, as DNA: TGCGCCAGCAACCCCCCTTATGGGGGGGCGAACACCGGGGAGCTGTTTTTT. Its translation: CASNPPYGGANTGELFF.

The V call is TRBV6-5, the J call TRBJ2-3; D is unresolved. This CDR3 is built from 13 residues. Trimming removed 0 bases from V and 5 bases from J, with 6 bases in between. Germline loops: CDR1 MNHEY, CDR2 SVGAGI. The CDR3 protein is CASSYSIEDTQYF. The CDR3 nucleotides read TGTGCCAGCAGTTACTCGATTGAAGATACGCAGTATTTT.

The gene calls are TRBV4-1 and TRBJ2-5; 11 nucleotides line up with TRBD2. CDR3 length: 17 amino acids. With V trimmed by 1 base and J by 2 bases, 6 bases remained unmatched. Germline V gene sequence: CDR1 MGHRA, CDR2 YSYEKL. The CDR3 here is CASSQVVLAGGQETQYF. In DNA form, the CDR3 reads TGCGCCAGCAGCCAAGTAGTGCTAGCGGGGGGACAAGAGACCCAGTACTTC.

The V gene is TRBV20-1, the J gene TRBJ1-1; the D gene is possibly TRBD1 (5 bases). Germline CDR1 reads DFQATT; CDR2 reads SNEGSKA (reference sequence). This CDR3 comprises 11 residues. Deletions cut 2 bases from V and 8 bases from J, with 9 bases between. CDR3 sequence: CSARPRQEAFF. Written as DNA, the CDR3 is TGCAGTGCTAGACCCAGACAGGAAGCTTTCTTT.

The chain links TRBV5-5 to TRBJ1-6; 10 bases are shared with TRBD1. Germline CDR1 and CDR2: SGHKS and YYEKEE (reference sequence). V lost 6 bases and J lost 7; bases outside the gene matches: 13. The CDR3 totals 17 residues. CDR3 residues: CASTSRKPGQGNSPLHF. In DNA, the CDR3 is TGTGCCAGCACCTCGAGGAAACCGGGACAGGGGAATTCACCCCTCCACTTT.

The chain carries TRBV7-7 and TRBJ2-5, with unresolved D. The CDR3 extends over 13 amino acids. The V gene's germline CDR1 is SSHAT and CDR2 FNYEAQ (reference sequence). V was trimmed by 2 bases and J by 5 bases, leaving 9 bases between them. This CDR3 is CASSLNVEETQYF. The CDR3, as DNA: TGTGCCAGCAGCTTAAACGTCGAGGAGACCCAGTACTTC.

V is TRBV5-1 and J is TRBJ2-3; the match to TRBD2 covers 8 bases. CDR3 size: 17 residues. V lost 1 base and J lost 2; bases outside the gene matches: 9. CDR1 and CDR2 (germline): SGHRS, YFSETQ. CDR3 nucleotides: TGCGCCAGCAGCTTGTCCCCCAGCGGGGGTTTCACAGATACGCAGTATTTT. This translates into CASSLSPSGGFTDTQYF.

This clone has a handful of counts. This chain connects TRBV6-1 to TRBJ1-6, with TRBD1 matching over 9 bases. The germline V gene encodes CDR1 MNHNS and CDR2 SASEGT. J gave up 8 bases and V 6 bases, and 2 bases lay outside the gene matches. This CDR3 is 13 amino acids long. CDR3: CASSRTGDSPLHF. The CDR3, as DNA: TGTGCCAGCAGCCGGACAGGGGATTCACCCCTCCACTTT.

This chain joins TRBV18 and TRBJ1-3; no clear D. Between the trimmed V and J ends, which lost 5 bases and 0 bases, there was a span of 11 bases. Germline lookup yields CDR1 KGHSH and CDR2 LQKENI. The CDR3 is 15 residues long. CDR3: CASSISGSSGNTIYF. In DNA form, the CDR3 reads TGTGCCAGCTCAATATCGGGAAGCTCTGGAAACACCATATATTTT.